This T cell receptor (beta chain) was identified in a study of neurological immune-mediated disorders. Per germline, CDR1 SGHTA and CDR2 FQGNSA. The CDR3 spans 15 residues. V lost 1 base to trimming and J lost 0 bases, with 7 bases between them. TCRdb processed the 5' RACE reads anew with MiXCR; each CDR3 protein has one entry. The sample lists about 21,000 distinct CDR3 sequences, approximately 8% occurring once. Use was made of approximately 1 million CD4+ or CD8+ T cells in sorted libraries. At least ten counts were recorded for this clonotype. The receptor was derived from a woman aged 30 to 39 with HTLV-1-associated myelopathy (HAM/TSP). The chain joins TRBV7-2 to TRBJ1-5, with a weak D call TRBD1 (5 bases). The specimen was CD8+ T cells from blood. The CDR3 here is CASSLGGYSNQPQHF. DNA for the CDR3: TGTGCCAGCAGCTTAGGGGGGTATAGCAATCAGCCCCAGCATTTT.